Presented here are 27 T cell receptor beta chains from one specimen sequenced in a study of neoadjuvant anti-PD-1 for oral cavity cancer. Generated by immunoSEQ multiplex PCR, the TCRdb table keeps only in-frame clones and is missing some. Of tens of thousands of clones listed, under 85% are singletons. The sample here was PBMCs, taken before nivolumab (anti-PD-1) treatment. The receptor source for this set is a person between 40 and 85 years old with oral cavity squamous cell carcinoma.

The sample holds a few counts of this clone. This chain links TRBV7-6 with TRBJ2-5; 12 bases match TRBD2. CDR3 length: 17 residues. Losses at the gene ends were 2 bases for V and 4 bases for J; bases not matched to a gene: 8. Germline-derived CDR1 and CDR2 are SGHVS and FNYEAQ. The CDR3 DNA is TGTGCCAGCAGCTTATCGGCTAGCGGGGGGGCCATAGAGACCCAGTACTTC. Protein product: CASSLSASGGAIETQYF.

The genes are TRBV28 and TRBJ2-2; D gene uncertain. The CDR3 is 18 residues long. CDR1 MDHEN and CDR2 SYDVKM come from the germline V gene. V lost 2 bases, J lost 3 bases, and 19 bases lay in between. The CDR3 loop is CASSLPVVGMRHTGELFF. CDR3 nucleotide sequence: TGTGCCAGCAGTTTACCCGTAGTTGGGATGCGCCACACCGGGGAGCTGTTTTTT.

The V gene is TRBV30, the J gene TRBJ2-1, with a possible D match to TRBD1 (6 bases). Per the germline V gene, CDR1 is GTSNPN and CDR2 is SVGIG (reference sequence). Trimming took off 2 bases at V and 7 bases at J, with 9 bases between the two ends. The CDR3 consists of 12 residues. The CDR3 region is CAWSLGQNEQFF. Written as DNA, the CDR3 is TGTGCCTGGAGTCTCGGACAGAATGAGCAGTTCTTC. Full variable domain (outside the CDR3, taken from reference TRBV30 and TRBJ2-1): SQTIHQWPATLVQPVGSPLSLECTVEGTSNPNLYWYRQAAGRGLQLLFYSVGIGQISSEVPQNLSASRPQDRQFILSSKKLLLSDSGFYLCAWSLGQNEQFFGPGTRLTVL.

The chain uses TRBV11-2 and TRBJ2-5; 8 bases line up with TRBD1. The CDR3 contains 15 residues. Trimming removed 5 bases from V and 3 bases from J; junction bases left unmatched: 8. Germline V gene sequence: CDR1 SGHAT, CDR2 FQNNGV. The CDR3 nucleotides read TGTGCCAGCAGCCCCCAGGGGGCAGTGGAAGAGACCCAGTACTTC. Encoded protein: CASSPQGAVEETQYF.

The rearrangement joins TRBV4-1 to TRBJ1-5; 8 bases align to TRBD1. This CDR3 comprises 15 residues. Trimming removed 4 bases from V and 1 base from J; junction bases left unmatched: 3. CDR1 is MGHRA, CDR2 YSYEKL, per germline. The CDR3 loop is CASSPRQGSNQPQHF. The CDR3 DNA reads as TGCGCCAGCAGCCCTCGACAGGGGAGCAATCAGCCCCAGCATTTT.

The chain joins TRBV19 to TRBJ1-1; TRBD1 matches at 7 bases. Trimming at V came to 9 bases and at J to 5 bases, leaving 6 bases not matched to a gene. In germline, CDR1 is LNHDA, CDR2 SQIVND (reference sequence). This CDR3 has 12 amino acids. The CDR3 here is CASQTRGTEAFF. DNA for the CDR3: TGTGCCAGCCAGACCAGGGGGACTGAAGCTTTCTTT. Full variable domain (remainder filled in from reference TRBV19 and TRBJ1-1): DGGITQSPKYLFRKEGQNVTLSCEQNLNHDAMYWYRQDPGQGLRLIYYSQIVNDFQKGDIAEGYSVSREKKESFPLTVTSAQKNPTAFYLCASQTRGTEAFFGQGTRLTVV.

The V call is TRBV27, the J call TRBJ1-1; no clear D gene. With 7 bases removed from V and 5 bases from J, the gap between germline ends came to 23 bases. Per germline, CDR1 MNHEY and CDR2 SMNVEV (reference sequence). The CDR3 is 16 amino acids. CDR3 loop: CASTSSAWEFGTEAFF. The CDR3 DNA reads TGTGCCAGCACCTCTTCAGCCTGGGAATTTGGAACTGAAGCTTTCTTT.

By share, this clone ranks as medium-sized. V is TRBV5-6 and J is TRBJ2-1; the D gene could be TRBD1 or TRBD2 (5 bases each). The V and J ends lost 0 bases and 5 bases respectively, with 6 bases between them. The CDR3 has 13 amino acids. Germline lookup yields CDR1 SGHDT and CDR2 YYEEEE. The CDR3 nucleotides read TGTGCCAGCAGCTTGGGGGACCACAATGAGCAGTTCTTC. Translation gives CASSLGDHNEQFF.

A note on this clone: The same CDR3 arises from other DNA sequences in this sample as well. CDR3 sequence reads: CASSRPGQGLGGYTF. In DNA, the CDR3 is TGTGCCAGCAGTCGTCCGGGACAGGGTTTGGGTGGCTACACCTTC. The rearrangement links TRBV9 to TRBJ1-2; 9 bases map to TRBD1. Germline values: CDR1 SGDLS, CDR2 YYNGEE. J gave up 7 bases and V 5 bases, and 12 bases lay outside the gene matches. This CDR3 region has 15 residues.

This clone was observed a few times. The rearrangement links TRBV30 to TRBJ1-1, with D hard to call. This CDR3 has 16 amino acids. Germline V gene lookup returns CDR1 GTSNPN and CDR2 SVGIG (reference sequence). The V and J ends lost 0 bases and 0 bases respectively, with 14 bases between them. The CDR3 sequence: CAWSVQSVLMNTEAFF. DNA of the CDR3: TGTGCCTGGAGTGTACAAAGTGTTTTGATGAACACTGAAGCTTTCTTT.

This clone was counted a single time. V gene TRBV4-1 combines with J gene TRBJ1-2; D remains unclear. Germline CDR1 reads MGHRA; CDR2 reads YSYEKL. The CDR3 sequence is 15 residues long. Trimming shortened V by 0 bases and J by 8 bases, and 16 bases separated the two germline ends. DNA for the CDR3: TGCGCCAGCAGCCAAGAAATCCTCCAGTCGCGGGGCTACACCTTC. Translated: CASSQEILQSRGYTF.

This clone has just one count. V gene TRBV15 combines with J gene TRBJ2-5; weak D call: TRBD2 (7 bases). This CDR3 region has 15 residues. V dropped 0 bases and J dropped 2 bases, with 10 bases sitting between them. Germline loops: CDR1 LNHNV, CDR2 YYDKDF (reference sequence). The CDR3 region is CATSRDRGGQETQYF. The CDR3 nucleotides read TGTGCCACCAGCAGAGACAGGGGAGGGCAAGAGACCCAGTACTTC.

The rearrangement joins TRBV5-1 to TRBJ2-1; 9 bases line up with TRBD2. The V gene end was trimmed by 2 bases and the J gene end by 5 bases; junction bases not matched to a gene: 14. Germline CDR1 reads SGHRS; CDR2 reads YFSETQ. The CDR3 totals 18 residues. Written as DNA, the CDR3 is TGCGCCAGCAGCTTCGGACTAGCGCCAATTCGAGGAGACAATGAGCAGTTCTTC. Its translation: CASSFGLAPIRGDNEQFF.

With respect to this clone: The sample contains more than one DNA sequence encoding this CDR3. V usage is TRBV7-3 and J usage is TRBJ1-2; 10 bases match TRBD1. This CDR3 region has 17 residues. After removal of 0 bases from V and 3 bases from J, the junction contained 7 bases not matched to a gene. Germline assignment: CDR1 SGHTA and CDR2 FQGTGA. The CDR3 sequence: CASSLTGRTGGDYGYTF. The CDR3 coding sequence is TGTGCCAGCAGCTTAACTGGTCGGACAGGGGGGGACTATGGCTACACCTTC.

V gene TRBV29-1 combines with J gene TRBJ2-6, with 10 positions matching TRBD1. V shed 6 bases, J shed 4 bases, and the junction held 12 bases outside the gene matches. This CDR3 is built from 17 residues. Germline CDR1 SQVTM, CDR2 ANQGSEA. CDR3 coding DNA: TGCAGCGTCGTCACGGGTGGGACAGGGGCCGGGGCCAACGTCCTGACTTTC. Amino acids: CSVVTGGTGAGANVLTF.

The V call is TRBV10-3, the J call TRBJ1-4, with D unclear. Germline V gene sequence: CDR1 ENHRY, CDR2 SYGVKD. V lost 4 bases and J 8 bases, leaving 8 bases between the germline ends. This CDR3 is 12 amino acids long. The CDR3 region is CAISAGKEKLFF. The CDR3 DNA sequence: TGTGCCATCAGTGCCGGGAAGGAAAAACTGTTTTTT.

The rearrangement uses TRBV13 and TRBJ1-4; perhaps TRBD1 as D (5 bases). V was cut by 5 bases and J by 2 bases, with 9 bases left in between. From germline, CDR1 is PRHDT and CDR2 FYEKMQ (reference sequence). This CDR3 is built from 14 residues. The CDR3 is CASSAGLTNEKLFF. The CDR3 DNA reads TGTGCCAGCAGCGCGGGACTGACTAATGAAAAACTGTTTTTT.

V usage is TRBV19 and J usage is TRBJ1-5, with 9 bases identical to TRBD1. Germline CDR1 reads LNHDA; CDR2 reads SQIVND (reference sequence). The CDR3 is made up of 16 amino acids. V was pared by 4 bases and J by 3 bases, with 7 bases of the junction left unmatched. The CDR3: CASSTGQGNHNQPQHF. CDR3 sequence (DNA): TGTGCCAGTAGTACGGGACAGGGCAATCACAATCAGCCCCAGCATTTT.

This sequence joins TRBV5-1 and TRBJ2-2; weak D call: TRBD2 (6 bases). The V end lost 4 bases, the J end lost 1 base, and 11 bases lay between the germline ends. The CDR3 spans 15 residues. Looked up from germline, CDR1 is SGHRS and CDR2 is YFSETQ. This CDR3 is CASSPSSVNTGELFF. CDR3 DNA sequence: TGCGCCAGCAGCCCCTCTAGCGTGAACACCGGGGAGCTGTTTTTT.

The V call is TRBV15, the J call TRBJ2-3; 12 nucleotides align to TRBD2. This CDR3 spans 15 amino acids. V lost 5 bases and J lost 4; bases outside the gene matches: 4. Germline CDR1 is LNHNV and CDR2 is YYDKDF (reference sequence). CDR3 nucleotide sequence: TGTGCCACCAGCGCTAGACTAGCGGGAGCAGATACGCAGTATTTT. Its translation is CATSARLAGADTQYF.

This chain joins TRBV7-2 and TRBJ2-3; D is unresolved. Germline lookup yields CDR1 SGHTA and CDR2 FQGNSA. The CDR3 has 12 amino acids. V was trimmed by 5 bases and J by 4 bases, leaving 7 bases between them. The CDR3: CASSPRADTQYF. In DNA, the CDR3 is TGTGCCAGCAGCCCAAGGGCAGATACGCAGTATTTT.

This clone was detected a few times. V is TRBV5-3 and J is TRBJ1-1, with D tentatively TRBD1 (6 bases). TRBV5-3 is an ORF; its function is uncertain. Trimming removed 0 bases at V and 6 bases at J, with 12 bases between. The CDR3 covers 14 residues. The CDR3 DNA reads TGTGCCAGAAGCTTGGGGGGGCCTGACGCTGAAGCTTTCTTT. Translated, it gives CARSLGGPDAEAFF.

This clone was counted many times. V gene TRBV27 combines with J gene TRBJ1-6, with D possibly matching TRBD1 (5 bases). CDR3 length equals 13 residues. Trimming pared 8 bases from V and 8 bases from J, leaving 13 bases between. In germline, CDR1 is MNHEY, CDR2 SMNVEV (reference sequence). CDR3 in amino acids: CASGHAWDSPLHF. The CDR3 DNA reads TGTGCCAGCGGACACGCTTGGGATTCACCCCTCCACTTT.

For this clone: This could be a read error, since a much larger clone is one nucleotide away. The chain uses TRBV2 and TRBJ1-2, with 8 bases lining up with TRBD1. Germline CDR1 and CDR2: SNHLY and FYNNEI. V dropped 6 bases and J dropped 4; count of bases not matched to a gene: 13. The CDR3 extends over 16 amino acids. The CDR3, as DNA: TGTGCCAGCAGAAACGAAGGACAGGGATTGAGCTATGGCTACACCTTC. This codes for CASRNEGQGLSYGYTF.

The chain joins TRBV5-4 to TRBJ1-1; D gene ambiguous. The CDR3 is 13 residues long. Germline V gene lookup returns CDR1 SGHNT and CDR2 YYREEE (reference sequence). Trimming cost V 0 bases and J 7 bases, with 10 bases left between them. The CDR3 coding sequence is TGTGCCAGCAGCTTGGCCCCAACTGATGAAGCTTTCTTT. Protein sequence: CASSLAPTDEAFF.

CDR3 bases: TGTGCCAGCAGTTACTTAGGACTAGCGGATGAGCAGTTCTTC. Protein: CASSYLGLADEQFF. The J gene is TRBJ2-1, the V gene TRBV6-5, with TRBD2 matching 10 bases. CDR1 and CDR2 (germline): MNHEY, SVGAGI. With V trimmed by 1 base and J by 8 bases, 2 bases remained unmatched. CDR3 size: 14 residues.

In its sample, this clone was seen a few times. The chain joins TRBV19 to TRBJ1-5, with D unclear. The V gene's germline CDR1 is LNHDA and CDR2 SQIVND (reference sequence). The V gene lost 6 bases and the J gene lost 0 bases, with 21 bases spanning the gap. The CDR3 sequence is 18 residues long. CDR3 DNA sequence: TGTGCCAGTAGGACGGCTGACGGAGTAACTTATAGCAATCAGCCCCAGCATTTT. It translates to CASRTADGVTYSNQPQHF.